In this sample, the clone carrying this T cell receptor (beta chain) turned up a few times. The sample originates from a study of early T cells in non-severe SARS-CoV-2 infection. The TCR library protocol attached unique molecular identifiers to the individual cDNA molecules. MiXCR, applied by TCRdb to the 5' RACE reads, yields one record per CDR3 protein. The sample lists approximately 97,000 distinct CDR3 sequences, 10% to 15% occurring once. Losses at the gene ends were 3 bases for V and 9 bases for J; bases not matched to a gene: 17. This CDR3 region has 17 residues. In germline, CDR1 is LNHDA, CDR2 SQIVND (reference sequence).

This chain connects TRBV19 to TRBJ2-1, with 7 bases matching TRBD2. The receptor was derived from an adult who was a healthcare worker with PCR-confirmed SARS-CoV-2 infection or an uninfected control (not recorded which). Material for sequencing was whole blood. CDR3 DNA: TGTGCCAGTAGTATTGGACTGGCGGGAGAAGGGGACGGTGAGCAGTTCTTC. This codes for CASSIGLAGEGDGEQFF.